This TCR beta chain is from a study of tumor-infiltrating lymphocytes in localized non-small cell lung cancer. Study-level points and caveats: Only some patients had TCR sequencing, depending on available tissue.

For this clone: Its antigen is not identified.

This CDR3 is built from 11 residues. V was shortened by 5 bases and J by 3 bases, with 7 bases between the two germline ends. Germline values: CDR1 SQVTM, CDR2 ANQGSEA. The protocol was immunoSEQ multiplex PCR, while the TCRdb copy is restricted to in-frame clones and leaves out a portion. The sample shows around 14,000 clones, 81% of them seen only once. The J gene is TRBJ1-1, the V gene TRBV29-1; D not certain. The TCR originated in a human donor with non-small cell lung cancer. The sequencing input was lung tumor tissue. CDR3 DNA sequence: TGCAGCGTTTTGCGCGACACTGAAGCTTTCTTT. Translating it yields CSVLRDTEAFF.